This entry lists 24 T cell receptor beta chains sequenced from one sample in a study of shared T cell receptors in the human thymus. TCRdb keeps only in-frame clones here, not all; method: immunoSEQ multiplex PCR. The sample shows about 660,000 clones, roughly 88% of them seen only once. These data were also filed under a second study, of human thymus T cells.

Material for sequencing was thymocytes. These receptors all stem from a boy less than two years old with a congenital heart defect.

This clone was seen a few times. The rearrangement links TRBV4-3 to TRBJ1-2; 7 bases fit TRBD1. The germline V gene encodes CDR1 LGHNA and CDR2 YSLEER. CDR3 length: 14 residues. With 2 bases clipped from V and 9 bases from J, the junction kept 9 bases outside the gene matches. The chain's CDR3 is CASSQPGQPLRYTF. DNA of the CDR3: TGCGCCAGCAGCCAACCGGGACAGCCTCTCCGCTACACCTTC.

The sample holds a few counts of this clone. The genes are TRBV5-6 and TRBJ2-7, with TRBD1 matching 7 bases. After removal of 0 bases from V and 0 bases from J, the junction contained 3 bases not matched to a gene. The CDR3 contains 15 residues. Germline assignment: CDR1 SGHDT and CDR2 YYEEEE. The CDR3 sequence is CASSLVGQDSYEQYF. CDR3 sequence (DNA): TGTGCCAGCAGCTTGGTTGGACAGGACTCCTACGAGCAGTACTTC. The full variable domain, completed using reference TRBV5-6 and TRBJ2-7, is DAGVTQSPTHLIKTRGQQVTLRCSPKSGHDTVSWYQQALGQGPQFIFQYYEEEERQRGNFPDRFSGHQFPNYSSELNVNALLLGDSALYLCASSLVGQDSYEQYFGPGTRLTVT.

V is TRBV5-4 and J is TRBJ2-7; TRBD2 matches 9 bases. CDR3 length: 17 amino acids. The V segment lost 3 bases and the J segment 7 bases; nucleotides outside the gene matches: 17. Germline V CDR1 and CDR2: SGHNT, YYREEE (reference sequence). The CDR3 sequence is CASSSSLGVAGAMEQYF. In DNA form, the CDR3 reads TGTGCCAGCAGCTCCTCCCTCGGGGTAGCGGGGGCGATGGAGCAGTACTTC.

This chain uses TRBV29-1 with TRBJ2-5, with D tentatively TRBD2 (6 bases). Germline lookup yields CDR1 SQVTM and CDR2 ANQGSEA. The V and J ends lost 4 bases and 0 bases respectively, with 15 bases between them. This CDR3 has 15 residues. The CDR3 here is CSVGVGSGYQETQYF. For the CDR3, the DNA is TGCAGCGTTGGGGTCGGTAGCGGATACCAAGAGACCCAGTACTTC.

The genes are TRBV28 and TRBJ2-7, with 7 bases aligning to TRBD2. This CDR3 is 14 amino acids long. The V gene's germline CDR1 is MDHEN and CDR2 SYDVKM. V trimming: 3 bases; J trimming: 3 bases; junction bases outside the gene matches: 5. CDR3 sequence: CASSLGGTNYEQYF. The CDR3 bases are TGTGCCAGCAGTTTGGGCGGGACTAACTACGAGCAGTACTTC.

The rearrangement uses TRBV28 and TRBJ2-1; 11 bases line up with TRBD2. Trimming at V came to 9 bases and at J to 10 bases, leaving 8 bases not matched to a gene. The CDR3 is 13 residues long. CDR1 and CDR2 from the germline V gene are MDHEN and SYDVKM. The CDR3 loop reads CASPGLAVAEQFF. As DNA, the CDR3 is TGTGCCAGTCCGGGACTAGCGGTAGCAGAGCAGTTCTTC.

The chain is built from TRBV5-1 and TRBJ2-3, with 7 bases aligning to TRBD2. After removal of 2 bases from V and 5 bases from J, the junction contained 5 bases not matched to a gene. This CDR3 comprises 14 residues. The V gene's germline CDR1 is SGHRS and CDR2 YFSETQ. The CDR3 here is CASSLRLAVDTQYF. CDR3 nucleotide sequence: TGCGCCAGCAGCTTAAGGCTAGCGGTAGATACGCAGTATTTT.

The V gene is TRBV9, the J gene TRBJ2-2; weak D call: TRBD2 (5 bases). CDR1 is SGDLS, CDR2 YYNGEE, per germline. V lost 4 bases to trimming and J lost 4 bases, with 11 bases between them. The CDR3 has 14 residues. The DNA of the CDR3 is TGTGCCAGCAGCCCCCCTGAGGGCACCGGGGAGCTGTTTTTT. Its protein product is CASSPPEGTGELFF.

This clone was detected a few times. The CDR3 DNA reads TGTGCCAGCAGCCAGCCACTCGGACAGGGGGCAGATACGCAGTATTTT. It encodes CASSQPLGQGADTQYF. The chain links TRBV4-2 to TRBJ2-3; 10 bases are shared with TRBD1. Losses at the gene ends were 3 bases for V and 4 bases for J; bases not matched to a gene: 7. Germline V gives CDR1 LGHNA, CDR2 YNFKEQ. CDR3 length equals 16 residues.

CDR3: CASSTMDWPDTQYF. For the CDR3, the DNA is TGTGCCAGCAGTACCATGGACTGGCCAGATACGCAGTATTTT. The chain carries TRBV27 and TRBJ2-3; a possible D gene is TRBD2 (5 bases). Germline CDR1 is MNHEY and CDR2 is SMNVEV (reference sequence). CDR3 length equals 14 residues. Between the trimmed V and J ends, which lost 5 bases and 4 bases, there was a span of 13 bases.

A single count supports this clone. V is TRBV7-9 and J is TRBJ2-7; D is possibly TRBD1 (7 bases). The CDR3 extends over 18 amino acids. Germline V gene lookup returns CDR1 SEHNR and CDR2 FQNEAQ (reference sequence). Trimming pared 1 base from V and 2 bases from J, leaving 21 bases between. CDR3 nucleotides: TGTGCCAGCAGCTTAGAGCTAGGGACAGAGGAGGGGGCCTACGAGCAGTACTTC. Translated: CASSLELGTEEGAYEQYF.

The genes are TRBV4-3 and TRBJ1-1; perhaps TRBD1 as D (6 bases). Between the trimmed V and J ends, which lost 0 bases and 1 base, there was a span of 9 bases. Germline lookup yields CDR1 LGHNA and CDR2 YSLEER. The CDR3 runs 15 residues. The CDR3 protein is CASSQDRGPNTEAFF. The DNA of the CDR3 is TGCGCCAGCAGCCAAGACAGGGGCCCGAACACTGAAGCTTTCTTT.

The rearrangement uses TRBV30 and TRBJ1-1; D is uncertain. Trimming took off 4 bases at V and 1 base at J, with 16 bases between the two ends. The CDR3 is 15 amino acids. Per germline, CDR1 GTSNPN and CDR2 SVGIG (reference sequence). CDR3 sequence reads: CAWTFGDESNTEAFF. The CDR3 DNA sequence: TGTGCCTGGACCTTTGGTGATGAGTCGAACACTGAAGCTTTCTTT. Together with reference TRBV30 and TRBJ1-1, the CDR3 gives the full variable domain: SQTIHQWPATLVQPVGSPLSLECTVEGTSNPNLYWYRQAAGRGLQLLFYSVGIGQISSEVPQNLSASRPQDRQFILSSKKLLLSDSGFYLCAWTFGDESNTEAFFGQGTRLTVV.

The rearrangement links TRBV7-2 to TRBJ2-7, with 7 bases lining up with TRBD2. Germline V CDR1 and CDR2: SGHTA, FQGNSA. The CDR3 extends over 15 amino acids. Trimming removed 2 bases from V and 2 bases from J; junction bases left unmatched: 6. The CDR3 DNA follows: TGTGCCAGCAGCTTAAGGGGCGGGGGTACCTACGAGCAGTACTTC. Protein product: CASSLRGGGTYEQYF.

This chain uses TRBV9 with TRBJ2-3; possibly TRBD1 for D (5 bases). Germline CDR1 reads SGDLS; CDR2 reads YYNGEE. Trimming took off 0 bases at V and 0 bases at J, with 17 bases between the two ends. The CDR3 extends over 18 amino acids. The CDR3 here is CASSVAPTLQDSTDTQYF. Here the CDR3 DNA reads TGTGCCAGCAGCGTAGCCCCAACCCTACAGGATAGCACAGATACGCAGTATTTT.

The count of this clone is one. The gene calls are TRBV19 and TRBJ2-1, with 10 bases matching TRBD2. V lost 10 bases to trimming and J lost 4 bases; unmatched junction nucleotides: 13. The germline V gene encodes CDR1 LNHDA and CDR2 SQIVND (reference sequence). This CDR3 is 16 amino acids long. CDR3 sequence reads: CATAGEREGEYNEQFF. The CDR3 DNA follows: TGTGCCACCGCCGGGGAGCGGGAGGGCGAGTACAATGAGCAGTTCTTC.

This clone was counted once. The chain carries TRBV28 and TRBJ2-7; 7 positions agree with TRBD2. CDR3 length: 13 residues. V lost 7 bases to trimming and J lost 4 bases; unmatched junction nucleotides: 7. Germline assignment: CDR1 MDHEN and CDR2 SYDVKM. The CDR3 here is CASTGGIEYEQYF. The CDR3 nucleotides are TGTGCCAGCACCGGGGGGATAGAGTACGAGCAGTACTTC.

The rearrangement links TRBV6-1 to TRBJ2-7, with D unresolved. CDR1 MNHNS and CDR2 SASEGT come from the germline V gene. V lost 2 bases, J lost 3 bases, and 14 bases lay in between. CDR3 length: 15 amino acids. In DNA form, the CDR3 reads TGTGCCAGCAGTGAAAGGAGAAGTGGAGTCTACGAGCAGTACTTC. Amino acid sequence: CASSERRSGVYEQYF.

V gene TRBV9 combines with J gene TRBJ1-1; the D gene is possibly TRBD1 (5 bases). The CDR3 consists of 15 residues. V gave up 0 bases and J gave up 4 bases, with 13 bases separating them. Germline V gene lookup returns CDR1 SGDLS and CDR2 YYNGEE. Here the CDR3 reads CASSVALGETTEAFF. CDR3 bases: TGTGCCAGCAGCGTAGCTTTAGGGGAAACCACTGAAGCTTTCTTT.

The V call is TRBV27, the J call TRBJ2-4, with D hard to call. Looked up from germline, CDR1 is MNHEY and CDR2 is SMNVEV (reference sequence). V was trimmed by 1 base and J by 2 bases, leaving 12 bases between them. The length of the CDR3 is 16 residues. The DNA for the CDR3 is TGTGCCAGCAGTTTATTGGGCAGGCCGCCCAAAAACATTCAGTACTTC. Its translation is CASSLLGRPPKNIQYF.

The V call is TRBV7-8, the J call TRBJ2-7, with 10 nucleotides matching TRBD2. Per the germline V gene, CDR1 is SGHVS and CDR2 is FQNEAQ. After removal of 4 bases from V and 0 bases from J, the junction contained 6 bases not matched to a gene. The CDR3 is made up of 16 amino acids. The CDR3 sequence: CASSYGGLAVSYEQYF. The CDR3 DNA is TGTGCCAGCAGCTACGGAGGACTAGCGGTCTCCTACGAGCAGTACTTC.

This rearrangement joins TRBV10-3 to TRBJ1-5; 8 positions agree with TRBD1. J gave up 6 bases and V 0 bases, and 4 bases lay outside the gene matches. Germline V lookup: CDR1 ENHRY, CDR2 SYGVKD. CDR3 length equals 15 residues. The CDR3 protein is CAISESAQGGQPQHF. CDR3 DNA: TGTGCCATCAGTGAGTCGGCACAGGGGGGTCAGCCCCAGCATTTT.

This sequence joins TRBV11-2 and TRBJ2-2; possible D gene TRBD2, 6 bases. V was cut by 1 base and J by 1 base, with 13 bases left in between. The CDR3 totals 17 residues. Germline V gene sequence: CDR1 SGHAT, CDR2 FQNNGV. As DNA, the CDR3 is TGTGCCAGCAGCTTAGTGACACCGGGAGAGAACACCGGGGAGCTGTTTTTT. This encodes CASSLVTPGENTGELFF.

The chain has TRBV5-8 and TRBJ1-1, with TRBD1 identical over 10 bases. Germline lookup yields CDR1 SGHTS and CDR2 YDEGEE. This CDR3 is built from 11 residues. Trimming cost V 4 bases and J 10 bases; bases outside gene matches: 1. The DNA of the CDR3 is TGTGCCAGCAGCAGGACAGGGGGAGCTTTCTTT. Its translation is CASSRTGGAFF. The full variable domain, in which reference TRBV5-8 and TRBJ1-1 provide the parts outside the CDR3, is EAGVTQSPTHLIKTRGQQATLRCSPISGHTSVYWYQQALGLGLQFLLWYDEGEERNRGNFPPRFSGRQFPNYSSELNVNALELEDSALYLCASSRTGGAFFGQGTRLTVV.